This entry features one T cell receptor beta chain sequence. Its antigen is currently unknown. The PCR had 60 Vbeta and 13 Jbeta primers. The assay was immunoSEQ multiplex PCR, and TCRdb's table has in-frame clones only and misses some. The table shows 180,000 or so clones, with 60% to 80% occurring only once. This sample is part of a study of cytomegalovirus exposure and HLA in healthy donors. The study, taken as a whole, reports: Later, an analysis showed that TCR beta chains associated with HLA were more clonally expanded than others that were equally common. The study recorded 164 TCR beta chains that were cytomegalovirus-associated.

The CDR3 spans 14 residues. CDR1 MDHEN and CDR2 SYDVKM come from the germline V gene. Trimming took 5 bases from V and 7 from J, leaving 16 bases between them. This clonotype was obtained from a man aged 45 to 65 in good health and CMV-seropositive. This chain uses TRBV28 with TRBJ2-3; possibly TRBD1 for D (6 bases). Sequenced input: PBMCs. CDR3 bases: TGTGCCAGCAGTCCCCAACAGGGCCCTAATACGCAGTATTTT. Translation: CASSPQQGPNTQYF.